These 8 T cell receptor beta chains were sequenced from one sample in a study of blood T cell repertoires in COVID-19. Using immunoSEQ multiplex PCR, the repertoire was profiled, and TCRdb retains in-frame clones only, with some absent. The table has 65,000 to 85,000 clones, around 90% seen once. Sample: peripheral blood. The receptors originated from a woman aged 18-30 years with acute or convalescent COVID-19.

This CDR3 reads CATSDSGNYGYTF. CDR3 bases: TGTGCCACCAGTGATTCCGGGAACTATGGCTACACCTTC. V usage is TRBV24-1 and J usage is TRBJ1-2; unclear D gene. The CDR3 is made up of 13 amino acids. The V gene's germline CDR1 is KGHDR and CDR2 SFDVKD. V lost 2 bases, J lost 2 bases, and 5 bases lay in between.

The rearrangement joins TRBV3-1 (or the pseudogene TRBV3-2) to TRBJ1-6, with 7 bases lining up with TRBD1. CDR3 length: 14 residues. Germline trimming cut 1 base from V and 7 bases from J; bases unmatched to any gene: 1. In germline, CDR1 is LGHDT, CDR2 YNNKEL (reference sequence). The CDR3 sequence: CASSQGTGNSPLHF. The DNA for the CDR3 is TGTGCCAGCAGCCAAGGGACAGGCAATTCACCCCTCCACTTT.

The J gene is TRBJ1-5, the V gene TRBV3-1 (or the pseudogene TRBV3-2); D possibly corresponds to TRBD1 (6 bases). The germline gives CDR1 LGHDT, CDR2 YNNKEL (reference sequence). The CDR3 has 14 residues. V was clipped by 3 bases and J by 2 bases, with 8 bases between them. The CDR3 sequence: CASSHRGGNQPQHF. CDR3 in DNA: TGTGCCAGCAGCCACAGGGGCGGCAATCAGCCCCAGCATTTT.

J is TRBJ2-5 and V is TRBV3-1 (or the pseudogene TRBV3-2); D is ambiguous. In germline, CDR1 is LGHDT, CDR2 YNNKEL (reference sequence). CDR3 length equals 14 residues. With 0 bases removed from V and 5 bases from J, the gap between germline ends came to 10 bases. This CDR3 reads CASSQDRFSETQYF. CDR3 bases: TGTGCCAGCAGCCAAGACCGTTTTTCGGAGACCCAGTACTTC.

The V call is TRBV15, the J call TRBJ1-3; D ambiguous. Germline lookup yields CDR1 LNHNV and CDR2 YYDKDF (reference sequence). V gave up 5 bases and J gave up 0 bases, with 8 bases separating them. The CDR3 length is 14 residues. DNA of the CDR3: TGTGCCACCAGCGAGCCTAGCTCTGGAAACACCATATATTTT. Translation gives CATSEPSSGNTIYF. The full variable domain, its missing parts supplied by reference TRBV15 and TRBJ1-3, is DAMVIQNPRYQVTQFGKPVTLSCSQTLNHNVMYWYQQKSSQAPKLLFHYYDKDFNNEADTPDNFQSRRPNTSFCFLDIRSPGLGDTAMYLCATSEPSSGNTIYFGEGSWLTVV.

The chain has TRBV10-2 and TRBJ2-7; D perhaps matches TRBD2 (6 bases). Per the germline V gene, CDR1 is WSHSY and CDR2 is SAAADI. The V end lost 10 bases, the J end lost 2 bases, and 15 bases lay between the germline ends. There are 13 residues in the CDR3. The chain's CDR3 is CATRSGGPYEQYF. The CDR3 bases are TGCGCCACCAGATCCGGGGGACCCTACGAGCAGTACTTC.

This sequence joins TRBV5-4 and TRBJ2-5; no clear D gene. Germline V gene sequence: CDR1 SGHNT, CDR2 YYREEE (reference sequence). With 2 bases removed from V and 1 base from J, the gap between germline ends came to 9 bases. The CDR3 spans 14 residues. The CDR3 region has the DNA TGTGCCAGCAGCTTTCCACTTAGCCAAGAGACCCAGTACTTC. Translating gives CASSFPLSQETQYF.

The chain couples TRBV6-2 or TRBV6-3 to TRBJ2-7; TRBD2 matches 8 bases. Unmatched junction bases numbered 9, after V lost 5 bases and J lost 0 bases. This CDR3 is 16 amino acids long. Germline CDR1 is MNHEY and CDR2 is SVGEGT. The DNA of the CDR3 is TGTGCCAGCAGTCCCCATCGAAGCGGGAGCTCCTACGAGCAGTACTTC. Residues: CASSPHRSGSSYEQYF.